This T cell receptor beta chain derives from a study of blood T cells in healthy people across ages. Study-level findings and limits: No one knew whether donors had CMV, which possibly confounded expanded clonotype changes. Diversity was higher, and naive CD4+ cells more numerous, in long-lived donors than in aged donors.

Germline CDR1 reads DFQATT; CDR2 reads SNEGSKA (reference sequence). CDR3 length equals 18 residues. The V and J ends lost 5 bases and 2 bases, in that order; junction bases with no gene match: 18. Through a sample-barcoded 5' primer and a J-beta primer mix, a second PCR was run for roughly 6 to 12 cycles. Each CDR3 protein is one row after TCRdb ran MiXCR on the 5' RACE reads. The table includes about 900,000 distinct CDR3 sequences, around 68% detected once. Regarding this clonotype: Antigen specificity is unknown.

The V and J genes are TRBV20-1 and TRBJ2-3; TRBD2 matches 8 bases. The sample taken for sequencing was blood. The TCR was taken from a man under 40 in good health. Here the CDR3 reads CSALSGLTAGGYTDTQYF. The DNA for the CDR3 is TGCAGTGCTCTATCGGGGCTAACTGCGGGGGGCTACACAGATACGCAGTATTTT.